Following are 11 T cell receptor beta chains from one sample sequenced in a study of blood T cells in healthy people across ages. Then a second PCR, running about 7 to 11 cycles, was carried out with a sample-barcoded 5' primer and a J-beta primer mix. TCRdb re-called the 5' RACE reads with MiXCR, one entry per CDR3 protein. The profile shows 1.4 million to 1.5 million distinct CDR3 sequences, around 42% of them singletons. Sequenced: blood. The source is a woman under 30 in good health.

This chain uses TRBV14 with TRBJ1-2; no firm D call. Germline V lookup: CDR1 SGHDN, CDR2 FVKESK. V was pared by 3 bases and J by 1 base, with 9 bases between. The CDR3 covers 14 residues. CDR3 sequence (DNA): TGTGCCAGCAGCCAGTCGTCCAGTAACTATGGCTACACCTTC. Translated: CASSQSSSNYGYTF. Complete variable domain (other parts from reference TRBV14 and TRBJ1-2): EAGVTQFPSHSVIEKGQTVTLRCDPISGHDNLYWYRRVMGKEIKFLLHFVKESKQDESGMPNNRFLAERTGGTYSTLKVQPAELEDSGVYFCASSQSSSNYGYTFGSGTRLTVV.

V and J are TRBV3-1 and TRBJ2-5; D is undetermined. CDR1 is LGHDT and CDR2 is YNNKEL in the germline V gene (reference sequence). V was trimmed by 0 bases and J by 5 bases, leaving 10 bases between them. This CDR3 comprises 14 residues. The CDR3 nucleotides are TGTGCCAGCAGCCAAGAGTCCGGGCGCGAGACCCAGTACTTC. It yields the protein CASSQESGRETQYF.

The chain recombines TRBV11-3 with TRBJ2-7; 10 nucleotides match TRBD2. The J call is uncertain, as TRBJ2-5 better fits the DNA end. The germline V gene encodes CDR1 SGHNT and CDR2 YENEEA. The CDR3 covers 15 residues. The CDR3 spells CASSLVAGGWETQYF. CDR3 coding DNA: TGTGCCAGCAGCTTAGTAGCGGGGGGTTGGGAGACCCAGTACTTC.

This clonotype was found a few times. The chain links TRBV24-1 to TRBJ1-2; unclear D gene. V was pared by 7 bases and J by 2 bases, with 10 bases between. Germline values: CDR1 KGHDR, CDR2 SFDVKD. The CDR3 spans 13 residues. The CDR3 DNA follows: TGTGCCACCAGCACGGACGGAAACTATGGCTACACCTTC. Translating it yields CATSTDGNYGYTF.

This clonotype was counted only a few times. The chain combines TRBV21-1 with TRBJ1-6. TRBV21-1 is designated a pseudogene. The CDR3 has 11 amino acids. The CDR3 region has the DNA TGTGCCAGCCCGGATAATTCACCCCTCCACTTT. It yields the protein CASPDNSPLHF.

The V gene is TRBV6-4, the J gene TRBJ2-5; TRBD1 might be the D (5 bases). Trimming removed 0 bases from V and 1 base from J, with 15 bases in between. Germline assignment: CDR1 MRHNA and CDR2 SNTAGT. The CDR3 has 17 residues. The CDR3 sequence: CASSDSKAGYSQETQYF. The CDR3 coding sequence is TGTGCCAGCAGTGACTCGAAGGCAGGGTATAGCCAAGAGACCCAGTACTTC.

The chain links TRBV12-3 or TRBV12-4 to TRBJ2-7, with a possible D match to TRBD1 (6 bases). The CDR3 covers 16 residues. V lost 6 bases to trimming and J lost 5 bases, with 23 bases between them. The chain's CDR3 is CASSLPSGTLSDEQYF. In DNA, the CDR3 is TGTGCCAGCAGCTTACCTTCCGGGACATTAAGCGACGAGCAGTACTTC.

CDR3 region: CASSLAHRGYQETQFF. CDR3 DNA: TGTGCCAGCAGCTTAGCGCACCGGGGATACCAAGAGACCCAGTTCTTC. The rearrangement uses TRBV7-2 and TRBJ2-5; perhaps TRBD2 as D (5 bases). The end of the DNA is better explained by TRBJ2-1, so the J call may be wrong. The CDR3 is 16 amino acids. In germline, CDR1 is SGHTA, CDR2 FQGNSA.

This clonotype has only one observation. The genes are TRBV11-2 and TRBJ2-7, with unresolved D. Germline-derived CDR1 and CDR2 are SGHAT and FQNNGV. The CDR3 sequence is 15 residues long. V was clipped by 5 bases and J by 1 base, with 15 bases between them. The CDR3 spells CASSLGFTPSYEQYF. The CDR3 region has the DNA TGTGCCAGCAGCCTAGGCTTTACCCCATCCTACGAGCAGTACTTC.

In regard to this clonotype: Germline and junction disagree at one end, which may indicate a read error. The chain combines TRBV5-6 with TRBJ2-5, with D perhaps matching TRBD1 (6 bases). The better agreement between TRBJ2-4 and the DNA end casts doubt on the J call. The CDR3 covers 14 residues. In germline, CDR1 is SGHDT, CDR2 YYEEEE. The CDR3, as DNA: TGTGCCAGCAATCGTGCAGGGGCCAAAAGCATTCAGTACTTC. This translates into CASNRAGAKSIQYF.

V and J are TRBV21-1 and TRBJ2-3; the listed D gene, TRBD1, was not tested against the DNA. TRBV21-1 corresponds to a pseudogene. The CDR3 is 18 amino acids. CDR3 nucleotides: TGTGCCAGCAGCCACAAAAGGACCATGGGGACAGTCACAGATACGCAGTATTTT. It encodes CASSHKRTMGTVTDTQYF.